Listed below are T cell receptor beta chains from one sample, sequenced in a study of cytomegalovirus exposure and HLA in healthy donors. Generated by immunoSEQ multiplex PCR, the TCRdb table keeps only in-frame clones and is missing some. Of about 140,000 clones in the sample, roughly 73% are singletons; the top ten hold around 14%. Sequencing was done on a sample of PBMCs. The source of these receptors is a human donor in good health. CDR3s include the opening cysteine and the closing phenylalanine or tryptophan. Fields, in order: J gene, clone size, V gene, D gene, CDR3 DNA, CDR3 protein. The D gene is left open where the match is weak. Part of the rows lack a size; the others show once, few, many or a class for expanded clones.

TRBJ2-7,.,TRBV2,.,TGTGCCAGCAGTTGGGGACAACTCTTAGAGCAGTACTTC,CASSWGQLLEQYF
TRBJ2-7,.,TRBV10-3,TRBD2,TGTGCCATCAGTGATGTTCAAGGACTAGCGGACGGTCAGCAGTACTTC,CAISDVQGLADGQQYF
TRBJ2-3,.,TRBV29-1,.,TGCAGCGTTGGACTGGGCACAGATACGCAGTATTTT,CSVGLGTDTQYF
TRBJ1-2,.,TRBV18,TRBD1,TGTGCCAGCTCACCACCGGGACAGGGGGGCTATGGCTACACCTTC,CASSPPGQGGYGYTF
TRBJ2-5,.,TRBV20-1,.,TGCAGTGCTACTCGAGAGACCCAGTACTTC,CSATRETQYF
TRBJ2-1,.,TRBV27,.,TGTGCCAGCAGTTTACCCGGACTCCACAATGAGCAGTTCTTC,CASSLPGLHNEQFF
TRBJ2-3,.,TRBV29-1,TRBD2,TGCAGCGTTGAGCCCAGCGGGACGGCAGATACGCAGTATTTT,CSVEPSGTADTQYF
TRBJ2-2,.,TRBV29-1,.,TGCAGCGCAAAACCGGGACAGAACACCGGGGAGCTGTTTTTT,CSAKPGQNTGELFF
TRBJ2-1,.,TRBV7-6,.,TGTGCCAGCAGCTTAGAACGGGGGGCCGGCGATGAGCAGTTCTTC,CASSLERGAGDEQFF
TRBJ2-5,once,TRBV7-3,TRBD2,TGTGCCAGCAGCTTAGGGGGGAGGGCCGTATCGACCCAGTACTTC,CASSLGGRAVSTQYF
TRBJ1-5,.,TRBV18,TRBD1,TGTGCCAGCTCAACGACAGGGGATCAGCCCCAGCATTTT,CASSTTGDQPQHF
TRBJ1-5,.,TRBV7-9,TRBD1,TGTGCCAGCAGCCTGGGGCCCCCAGGGGGGTATGGCAATCAGCCCCAGCATTTT,CASSLGPPGGYGNQPQHF
TRBJ2-5,.,TRBV28,TRBD2,TGTGCCAGCAGTTTTCTCACTAGCGGGGATCGGGAGACCCAGTACTTC,CASSFLTSGDRETQYF
TRBJ2-6,.,TRBV9,.,TGTGCCAGCAGCCAGGGACTTGCCGCCTCTGGGGCCAACGTCCTGACTTTC,CASSQGLAASGANVLTF
TRBJ2-1,.,TRBV2,TRBD1,TGTGCCAGCAACCGAGGGACAGGGGGCTCCTACAATGAGCAGTTCTTC,CASNRGTGGSYNEQFF
TRBJ2-3,once,TRBV27,TRBD1,TGTGCCAGCAGAATGGGACAGTACACAGATACGCAGTATTTT,CASRMGQYTDTQYF
TRBJ1-3,.,TRBV11-2,.,TGTGCCAGCAGCTTAAGTGTGGGGGCGACATTTGGAAACACCATATATTTT,CASSLSVGATFGNTIYF
TRBJ2-7,.,TRBV5-4,TRBD1,TGTGCCAGCAGCTTCTACAGGGGGTCGACCTACGAGCAGTACTTC,CASSFYRGSTYEQYF
TRBJ2-2,.,TRBV2,TRBD1,TGTGCCAGCAGCCACGAGGGGGACAGGGGAACGGCCGGGGAGCTGTTTTTT,CASSHEGDRGTAGELFF
TRBJ2-1,.,TRBV6-5,.,TGTGCCAGCAGTTACTCAGGGGACACCGAGAATGAGCAGTTCTTC,CASSYSGDTENEQFF